Following are 20 T cell receptor beta chains from one sample sequenced in a study of pediatric ulcerative colitis. Repertoires were generated with immunoSEQ multiplex PCR, while TCRdb's copy carries only in-frame clones and drops some. Of 65,000 or so clones listed, roughly nine tenths were seen once; the top ten hold 3% to 4.5%. The sample taken for sequencing was blood. Every receptor here comes from a boy aged 5 to 17 with severe ulcerative colitis.

V gene TRBV11-3 combines with J gene TRBJ2-1, with 7 positions matching TRBD2. Germline CDR1 and CDR2: SGHNT and YENEEA. Trimming cost V 5 bases and J 4 bases; bases outside gene matches: 8. The CDR3 is 15 amino acids. The chain's CDR3 is CASSRNGEGYNEQFF. The CDR3 DNA is TGTGCCAGCAGCCGAAATGGGGAGGGATACAATGAGCAGTTCTTC.

Note on this clone: In the same sample, other DNA sequences code for this CDR3. The chain couples TRBV27 to TRBJ2-7; 12 bases fit TRBD2. After removal of 3 bases from V and 4 bases from J, the junction contained 1 base not matched to a gene. The CDR3 totals 14 residues. Germline values: CDR1 MNHEY, CDR2 SMNVEV (reference sequence). As DNA, the CDR3 is TGTGCCAGCAGTTTGACTAGCGGGAGTTACGAGCAGTACTTC. Amino acid sequence: CASSLTSGSYEQYF.

The rearrangement uses TRBV9 and TRBJ1-5; D possibly corresponds to TRBD1 (5 bases). The length of the CDR3 is 16 residues. V lost 0 bases and J 1 base, leaving 11 bases between the germline ends. Germline V CDR1 and CDR2: SGDLS, YYNGEE. CDR3 nucleotide sequence: TGTGCCAGCAGCGTAGGGGACCAAAGCAGCAATCAGCCCCAGCATTTT. Its protein product is CASSVGDQSSNQPQHF.

The rearrangement links TRBV5-6 to TRBJ1-2; no reliable D call. Deletions cut 1 base from V and 6 bases from J, with 10 bases between. Per germline, CDR1 SGHDT and CDR2 YYEEEE. There are 13 residues in the CDR3. The CDR3 spells CASSLYWKDGYTF. CDR3 sequence (DNA): TGTGCCAGCAGCTTGTACTGGAAGGATGGCTACACCTTC.

The J gene is TRBJ1-1, the V gene TRBV15, with D unresolved. CDR1 and CDR2 from the germline V gene are LNHNV and YYDKDF (reference sequence). The V end lost 0 bases, the J end lost 0 bases, and 11 bases lay between the germline ends. The CDR3 is made up of 16 amino acids. The CDR3 region has the DNA TGTGCCACCAGCAGAGACCCCCAAGGGATGAACACTGAAGCTTTCTTT. Amino acid sequence: CATSRDPQGMNTEAFF.

The rearrangement links TRBV6-6 to TRBJ2-1, with TRBD1 matching over 7 bases. The CDR3 is 13 residues long. Per the germline V gene, CDR1 is MNHNY and CDR2 is SVGAGI (reference sequence). V was clipped by 2 bases and J by 9 bases; unmatched bases: 4. In nucleotides, the CDR3 is TGTGCCAGCAGTTACGGGACAGTTTTTGAGCAGTTCTTC. This codes for CASSYGTVFEQFF.

This chain links TRBV11-1 with TRBJ2-3; D unclear. Germline CDR1 and CDR2: SGHAT and FQDESV (reference sequence). The ends were cut back, 3 bases at V and 2 bases at J, with 6 bases in the middle. The CDR3 sequence is 13 residues long. The CDR3 region has the DNA TGTGCCAGCAGCTTTATCCCCACAGATACGCAGTATTTT. Protein: CASSFIPTDTQYF.

V and J are TRBV19 and TRBJ1-1; possible D gene TRBD1, 5 bases. The length of the CDR3 is 14 residues. V was trimmed by 3 bases and J by 0 bases, leaving 8 bases between them. Germline CDR1 reads LNHDA; CDR2 reads SQIVND (reference sequence). The CDR3: CASSIGTVNTEAFF. The CDR3 DNA follows: TGTGCCAGTAGTATTGGGACGGTGAACACTGAAGCTTTCTTT.

The genes are TRBV19 and TRBJ2-7; 7 bases map to TRBD1. V shed 5 bases, J shed 2 bases, and the junction held 12 bases outside the gene matches. The CDR3 spans 16 residues. Germline V lookup: CDR1 LNHDA, CDR2 SQIVND (reference sequence). CDR3 sequence (DNA): TGTGCCAGTAGTCCCGCATTCAGGACAGGACCCTACGAGCAGTACTTC. Translated: CASSPAFRTGPYEQYF.

The rearrangement joins TRBV19 to TRBJ1-1; no firm D call. V was trimmed by 7 bases and J by 1 base, leaving 13 bases between them. CDR3 length: 14 amino acids. The germline gives CDR1 LNHDA, CDR2 SQIVND (reference sequence). The CDR3 DNA sequence: TGTGCCAGTAACGGTGCAGGCTGGAACACTGAAGCTTTCTTT. Translating gives CASNGAGWNTEAFF.

The V gene is TRBV5-1, the J gene TRBJ1-1; no definite D call. Germline loops: CDR1 SGHRS, CDR2 YFSETQ. V lost 0 bases and J lost 1, with 7 bases in between. This CDR3 region has 14 residues. CDR3 bases: TGCGCCAGCAGCTTGGGAGCCTGGAACACTGAAGCTTTCTTT. Protein sequence: CASSLGAWNTEAFF.

The chain joins TRBV18 to TRBJ1-1; D may be TRBD1 (6 bases). Per the germline V gene, CDR1 is KGHSH and CDR2 is LQKENI. The CDR3 contains 14 residues. Trimming cost V 5 bases and J 1 base, with 11 bases left between them. CDR3 DNA sequence: TGTGCCAGCTCATCACAGGGATCGAACACTGAAGCTTTCTTT. Translation: CASSSQGSNTEAFF.

The V gene is TRBV20-1, the J gene TRBJ2-7; D gene ambiguous. Germline lookup yields CDR1 DFQATT and CDR2 SNEGSKA (reference sequence). The CDR3 consists of 11 residues. Between the trimmed V and J ends, which lost 6 bases and 5 bases, there was a span of 11 bases. The CDR3 DNA reads as TGCAGTGCCGTAGTGGACCACGAGCAGTACTTC. It codes for CSAVVDHEQYF.

The chain employs TRBV15 and TRBJ1-5, with TRBD1 matching over 8 bases. The germline V gene has CDR1 LNHNV and CDR2 YYDKDF (reference sequence). Trimming took 3 bases from V and 2 from J; bases not matched to a gene: 0. The CDR3 totals 14 residues. The CDR3 here is CATSRTGGNQPQHF. The CDR3 region has the DNA TGTGCCACCAGCAGGACAGGGGGCAATCAGCCCCAGCATTTT.

This clone was seen just once. The chain joins TRBV10-3 to TRBJ2-7; 10 bases map to TRBD1. The junction had 2 bases not matched to a gene; V was cut back by 4 bases and J by 5 bases. CDR1 is ENHRY, CDR2 SYGVKD, per germline. The length of the CDR3 is 13 residues. CDR3 region: CAISGQGANEQYF. The CDR3 nucleotides read TGTGCCATCAGTGGACAGGGGGCAAACGAGCAGTACTTC.

The CDR3: CASSPLRGGRADNEQFF. The CDR3 DNA reads TGTGCCAGCAGCCCACTCAGAGGCGGGAGGGCCGACAATGAGCAGTTCTTC. This rearrangement joins TRBV4-2 to TRBJ2-1; 9 nucleotides align to TRBD2. Germline V gene data show CDR1 as LGHNA and CDR2 as YNFKEQ. CDR3 length equals 17 residues. V was pared by 4 bases and J by 5 bases, with 12 bases of the junction left unmatched.

In its sample, this clone was seen once. The V gene is TRBV29-1, the J gene TRBJ1-4; D is unresolved. The germline V and J ends were trimmed by 5 bases and 5 bases, with 9 bases remaining between them. Germline V gene data show CDR1 as SQVTM and CDR2 as ANQGSEA. CDR3 length: 12 amino acids. The CDR3 DNA reads TGCAGCGTTCTGGGAGAAAATGAAAAACTGTTTTTT. Protein sequence: CSVLGENEKLFF.

The CDR3 here is CSVRSVGTDTQYF. CDR3 DNA: TGCAGCGTTAGAAGTGTGGGAACAGATACGCAGTATTTT. The rearrangement links TRBV29-1 to TRBJ2-3, with D hard to call. This CDR3 is 13 amino acids long. Deletions cut 5 bases from V and 3 bases from J, with 12 bases between. Germline CDR1 reads SQVTM; CDR2 reads ANQGSEA.

V and J are TRBV5-1 and TRBJ2-1, with TRBD2 identical over 12 bases. With V trimmed by 4 bases and J by 7 bases, 3 bases remained unmatched. The CDR3 sequence is 14 residues long. The germline CDR1 and CDR2 sequences are SGHRS and YFSETQ. CDR3 sequence (DNA): TGCGCCAGCAGCACCGGGACTAGCGGGAATGAGCAGTTCTTC. Translating gives CASSTGTSGNEQFF.

V and J are TRBV19 and TRBJ2-3; tentative D call: TRBD2 (6 bases). Deletions cut 8 bases from V and 2 bases from J, with 17 bases between. Germline V CDR1 and CDR2: LNHDA, SQIVND (reference sequence). The CDR3 runs 15 residues. Written as DNA, the CDR3 is TGTGCCAGTCAAGGATCTAGCGTCACCACAGATACGCAGTATTTT. Protein product: CASQGSSVTTDTQYF.